The 32 T cell receptor beta chains listed next were all sequenced from one sample in a study of CD8 T cells in Susac syndrome. Random hexamers were used to reverse transcribe the RNA input (about 0.45 to 1 ug). TCRdb reanalysed the immunoSEQ multiplex PCR reads using MiXCR and keeps one entry per CDR3 protein. The data show about 190,000 distinct CDR3 sequences, with 95% seen just once and less than 0.2% held by the top ten. Material for sequencing was CD8+ T cells from PBMCs. All receptors derive from a human donor with Susac syndrome.

The gene calls are TRBV27 and TRBJ2-3; TRBD2 matches at 8 bases. The V and J ends lost 6 bases and 2 bases, in that order; junction bases with no gene match: 10. The CDR3 sequence is 16 residues long. Germline lookup yields CDR1 MNHEY and CDR2 SMNVEV (reference sequence). CDR3 amino acids: CASSSSSGEITDTQYF. In nucleotides, the CDR3 is TGTGCCAGCAGCTCCAGTAGCGGGGAGATCACAGATACGCAGTATTTT.

This chain connects TRBV7-2 to TRBJ2-7; the match to TRBD1 covers 7 bases. The V gene's germline CDR1 is SGHTA and CDR2 FQGNSA. The CDR3 contains 14 residues. The V gene end was trimmed by 5 bases and the J gene end by 7 bases; junction bases not matched to a gene: 11. CDR3 nucleotides: TGTGCCAGCAGCGCCAGACAGGGTTTTGTGGAGCAGTACTTC. Its translation is CASSARQGFVEQYF.

This clonotype was picked up one time. As DNA, the CDR3 is TGCAGTGCTAGCCCCTGGGATATAGCGGGGGAGAAGTACGAGCAGTACTTC. As protein: CSASPWDIAGEKYEQYF. The chain joins TRBV20-1 to TRBJ2-7, with 9 bases lining up with TRBD2. CDR1 and CDR2 from the germline V gene are DFQATT and SNEGSKA (reference sequence). The trim removed 3 bases at V and 4 bases at J, leaving 16 bases unmatched. There are 17 residues in the CDR3.

V and J are TRBV5-1 and TRBJ1-1; 7 bases line up with TRBD1. The CDR3 length is 15 residues. V was clipped by 4 bases and J by 0 bases; unmatched bases: 6. In germline, CDR1 is SGHRS, CDR2 YFSETQ. The CDR3 bases are TGCGCCAGCAGCCATTTGACAGGGATGAACACTGAAGCTTTCTTT. Protein: CASSHLTGMNTEAFF.

V gene TRBV20-1 combines with J gene TRBJ2-1, with D possibly TRBD2 on 5 matching bases. The CDR3 totals 13 residues. Germline assignment: CDR1 DFQATT and CDR2 SNEGSKA (reference sequence). V was pared by 5 bases and J by 0 bases, with 8 bases between. The CDR3 bases are TGCAGTGCTTTGCGGGCCTCCTACAATGAGCAGTTCTTC. Its protein product is CSALRASYNEQFF.

The rearrangement links TRBV20-1 to TRBJ2-3; a possible D gene is TRBD1 (6 bases). The CDR3 extends over 13 amino acids. Trimming took 6 bases from V and 4 from J, leaving 14 bases between them. Germline-derived CDR1 and CDR2 are DFQATT and SNEGSKA (reference sequence). CDR3 in DNA: TGCAGTGCAGCCTCGCCAGGGGCAGATACGCAGTATTTT. It yields the protein CSAASPGADTQYF.

J is TRBJ2-2 and V is TRBV23-1, with 11 bases fitting TRBD1. TRBV23-1 carries the ORF label, with uncertain function. The CDR3 covers 17 residues. The V gene end was trimmed by 6 bases and the J gene end by 4 bases; junction bases not matched to a gene: 10. The CDR3 reads CASRPRTGGIGTGELFF. CDR3 nucleotide sequence: TGCGCCAGCAGACCACGGACAGGGGGCATCGGCACCGGGGAGCTGTTTTTT.

The rearrangement links TRBV5-1 to TRBJ2-7; 9 bases agree with TRBD1. The CDR3 extends over 14 amino acids. V trimming: 5 bases; J trimming: 5 bases; junction bases outside the gene matches: 8. The germline gives CDR1 SGHRS, CDR2 YFSETQ. In DNA form, the CDR3 reads TGCGCCAGCAGTCCCGGGACAGGGACCAACGAGCAGTACTTC. Protein sequence: CASSPGTGTNEQYF.

V and J are TRBV5-4 and TRBJ1-1; D gene uncertain. Germline V gives CDR1 SGHNT, CDR2 YYREEE (reference sequence). V lost 3 bases, J lost 0 bases, and 12 bases lay in between. The CDR3 contains 15 residues. CDR3 DNA sequence: TGTGCCAGCAGCTATGGCAGGATTATGAACACTGAAGCTTTCTTT. Translated, it gives CASSYGRIMNTEAFF. The full variable domain, with the rest looked up from reference TRBV5-4 and TRBJ1-1, is ETGVTQSPTHLIKTRGQQVTLRCSSQSGHNTVSWYQQALGQGPQFIFQYYREEENGRGNFPPRFSGLQFPNYSSELNVNALELDDSALYLCASSYGRIMNTEAFFGQGTRLTVV.

This clonotype was seen more than once but under ten times. The V call is TRBV27, the J call TRBJ2-1, with D unresolved. Germline loops: CDR1 MNHEY, CDR2 SMNVEV (reference sequence). The CDR3 loop spans 12 amino acids. V was pared by 3 bases and J by 8 bases, with 8 bases between. In DNA form, the CDR3 reads TGTGCCAGCAGTTTGAGTGGCGATGAGCAGTTCTTC. It is translated as CASSLSGDEQFF.

The V call is TRBV7-9, the J call TRBJ1-1; D ambiguous. This CDR3 is built from 12 residues. Germline lookup yields CDR1 SEHNR and CDR2 FQNEAQ (reference sequence). This chain's CDR3 is CVIKWADTEAFF. The CDR3, as DNA: TGTGTCATCAAGTGGGCGGACACTGAAGCTTTCTTT.

This chain links TRBV12-3 or TRBV12-4 with TRBJ1-2; 7 positions agree with TRBD1. With V trimmed by 8 bases and J by 3 bases, 6 bases remained unmatched. The CDR3 sequence is 13 residues long. The CDR3 DNA reads as TGTGCCAGCGGCCGACAGGGAGACTATGGCTACACCTTC. Translated, it gives CASGRQGDYGYTF.

The J gene is TRBJ1-5, the V gene TRBV5-6; D not certain. The germline gives CDR1 SGHDT, CDR2 YYEEEE. V was trimmed by 5 bases and J by 4 bases, leaving 10 bases between them. The CDR3 sequence is 13 residues long. As DNA, the CDR3 is TGTGCCAGCAGTCATGTGGTGAATCAGCCCCAGCATTTT. As protein: CASSHVVNQPQHF.

The J gene is TRBJ2-5, the V gene TRBV15; possible D gene TRBD2, 5 bases. V was clipped by 0 bases and J by 4 bases, with 18 bases between them. Germline V lookup: CDR1 LNHNV, CDR2 YYDKDF (reference sequence). The CDR3 loop spans 17 amino acids. The CDR3 spells CATSRDLTPEVIETQYF. CDR3 DNA: TGTGCCACCAGCAGAGATTTGACTCCGGAGGTGATAGAGACCCAGTACTTC. Complete variable domain (other parts from reference TRBV15 and TRBJ2-5): DAMVIQNPRYQVTQFGKPVTLSCSQTLNHNVMYWYQQKSSQAPKLLFHYYDKDFNNEADTPDNFQSRRPNTSFCFLDIRSPGLGDTAMYLCATSRDLTPEVIETQYFGPGTRLLVL.

The chain joins TRBV27 to TRBJ2-3; D may be TRBD1 (6 bases). Germline V gene lookup returns CDR1 MNHEY and CDR2 SMNVEV (reference sequence). The length of the CDR3 is 16 residues. Between the trimmed V and J ends, which lost 5 bases and 2 bases, there was a span of 17 bases. CDR3 region: CASSPSAGAYTDTQYF. CDR3 coding DNA: TGTGCCAGCAGTCCCTCGGCAGGGGCTTACACAGATACGCAGTATTTT.

J is TRBJ2-7 and V is TRBV20-1; no clear D gene. CDR1 and CDR2 from the germline V gene are DFQATT and SNEGSKA (reference sequence). The length of the CDR3 is 11 residues. Trimming took off 7 bases at V and 4 bases at J, with 11 bases between the two ends. Here the CDR3 reads CSVLLPYEQYF. The CDR3 region has the DNA TGCAGTGTCCTATTACCATACGAGCAGTACTTC.

The table lists this clonotype with a count of one. The chain employs TRBV9 and TRBJ2-5; the match to TRBD1 covers 8 bases. Germline V gene sequence: CDR1 SGDLS, CDR2 YYNGEE. V lost 4 bases and J lost 4; bases outside the gene matches: 9. The CDR3 is 15 amino acids. The CDR3 DNA is TGTGCCAGCAGCTCCGGGACAGGTGGGGGAGAGACCCAGTACTTC. This encodes CASSSGTGGGETQYF.

This rearrangement joins TRBV24-1 to TRBJ2-1, with 15 bases matching TRBD2. Germline lookup yields CDR1 KGHDR and CDR2 SFDVKD. The CDR3 is 16 amino acids. V lost 3 bases to trimming and J lost 7 bases; unmatched junction nucleotides: 3. The CDR3 bases are TGTGCCACCAGTGATGGACTAGCGGGAGGGATAAATGAGCAGTTCTTC. This codes for CATSDGLAGGINEQFF.

The genes are TRBV7-6 and TRBJ2-7; no clear D gene. The CDR3 has 15 residues. CDR1 is SGHVS and CDR2 is FNYEAQ in the germline V gene. Trimming removed 0 bases from V and 0 bases from J, with 9 bases in between. CDR3: CASSLAQTSSYEQYF. The CDR3 DNA sequence: TGTGCCAGCAGCTTAGCGCAAACCAGCTCCTACGAGCAGTACTTC.

The chain carries TRBV20-1 and TRBJ1-1, with D uncertain. The ends were cut back, 5 bases at V and 4 bases at J, with 14 bases in the middle. Germline CDR1 reads DFQATT; CDR2 reads SNEGSKA (reference sequence). The CDR3 covers 13 residues. This CDR3 is CSAFGRAATEAFF. In DNA form, the CDR3 reads TGCAGTGCTTTCGGACGGGCGGCCACTGAAGCTTTCTTT.

This clonotype was found a few times. The J gene is TRBJ1-1, the V gene TRBV24-1, with D tentatively TRBD1 (6 bases). The CDR3 has 13 residues. Germline CDR1 is KGHDR and CDR2 is SFDVKD. V was pared by 3 bases and J by 4 bases, with 8 bases between. Here the CDR3 DNA reads TGTGCCACCAGTGATCGCAGGGGCACTGAAGCTTTCTTT. It is translated as CATSDRRGTEAFF.

In its sample, this clonotype was seen once. This chain connects TRBV20-1 to TRBJ2-7, with D possibly matching TRBD1 (5 bases). Trimming left V 3 bases short and J 1 base short, with 7 bases between. Germline lookup yields CDR1 DFQATT and CDR2 SNEGSKA (reference sequence). The CDR3 consists of 12 residues. The CDR3 region has the DNA TGCAGTGCTAGTGGGGCTTCCTACGAGCAGTACTTC. It codes for CSASGASYEQYF.

The chain has TRBV12-3 or TRBV12-4 and TRBJ1-1; D is ambiguous. The CDR3 has 15 residues. V lost 7 bases and J lost 4, with 19 bases in between. CDR3 region: CASISGSLTSTEAFF. The CDR3 DNA reads TGTGCCAGCATATCGGGCAGCCTAACGTCCACTGAAGCTTTCTTT.

V is TRBV20-1 and J is TRBJ2-7; TRBD1 might be the D (8 bases). Germline CDR1 reads DFQATT; CDR2 reads SNEGSKA (reference sequence). Trimming took 6 bases from V and 5 from J, leaving 14 bases between them. This CDR3 has 12 residues. CDR3 region: CSAVQGGNEQYF. DNA of the CDR3: TGCAGTGCAGTACAGGGGGGGAACGAGCAGTACTTC.

The V gene is TRBV5-1, the J gene TRBJ2-1; 10 nucleotides line up with TRBD2. V was clipped by 0 bases and J by 7 bases; unmatched bases: 7. Germline V gene sequence: CDR1 SGHRS, CDR2 YFSETQ. The CDR3 loop spans 16 amino acids. The CDR3 sequence: CASSLDLASGRNEQFF. The CDR3 DNA sequence: TGCGCCAGCAGCTTGGATTTAGCTAGCGGGAGAAATGAGCAGTTCTTC.

The CDR3: CASSAEGLYGYTF. The CDR3 DNA is TGTGCCAGCAGCGCGGAAGGGCTCTATGGCTACACCTTC. The V gene is TRBV9, the J gene TRBJ1-2, with no clear D. Trimming shortened V by 3 bases and J by 4 bases, and 10 bases separated the two germline ends. Germline lookup yields CDR1 SGDLS and CDR2 YYNGEE. CDR3 length equals 13 residues.

The genes are TRBV5-6 and TRBJ1-2; possibly TRBD1 for D (6 bases). This CDR3 has 15 amino acids. Trimming took 4 bases from V and 0 from J, leaving 13 bases between them. Looked up from germline, CDR1 is SGHDT and CDR2 is YYEEEE. CDR3 residues: CASSLGQTANYGYTF. In DNA, the CDR3 is TGTGCCAGCAGCCTAGGACAGACCGCTAACTATGGCTACACCTTC.

V and J are TRBV4-1 and TRBJ1-2; 8 bases line up with TRBD1. The CDR3 consists of 15 residues. Trimming at V came to 5 bases and at J to 5 bases, leaving 10 bases not matched to a gene. Germline assignment: CDR1 MGHRA and CDR2 YSYEKL. The CDR3 loop reads CASSELDREWYGYTF. The CDR3 bases are TGCGCCAGCAGCGAACTGGACAGGGAATGGTATGGCTACACCTTC.

The rearrangement links TRBV2 to TRBJ2-3; 7 bases match TRBD2. Germline CDR1 is SNHLY and CDR2 is FYNNEI. J was trimmed by 4 bases and V by 6 bases; bases with no gene match: 10. The CDR3 is 15 residues long. CDR3 region: CASSQGITSADTQYF. Written as DNA, the CDR3 is TGTGCCAGCAGCCAAGGGATCACTAGCGCAGATACGCAGTATTTT.

J is TRBJ2-1 and V is TRBV9; 7 bases line up with TRBD2. CDR1 and CDR2 (germline): SGDLS, YYNGEE. The CDR3 covers 15 residues. The V segment lost 0 bases and the J segment 8 bases; nucleotides outside the gene matches: 8. CDR3 nucleotide sequence: TGTGCCAGCAGCGTAGACACGACTAGCCCTCATGAGCAGTTCTTC. The encoded protein is CASSVDTTSPHEQFF.

V usage is TRBV9 and J usage is TRBJ2-5; no definite D call. Germline V gene data show CDR1 as SGDLS and CDR2 as YYNGEE. Between the trimmed V and J ends, which lost 4 bases and 2 bases, there was a span of 18 bases. The CDR3 is made up of 16 amino acids. CDR3 DNA sequence: TGTGCCAGCAGCCCCTTCATCTCAGGATTACAAGAGACCCAGTACTTC. It encodes CASSPFISGLQETQYF.

This chain joins TRBV30 and TRBJ2-4; 9 bases are a match to TRBD2. The CDR3 extends over 15 amino acids. The V segment lost 4 bases and the J segment 2 bases; nucleotides outside the gene matches: 6. CDR1 is GTSNPN and CDR2 is SVGIG in the germline V gene (reference sequence). This chain's CDR3 is CAWNRGGASKNIQYF. The CDR3 nucleotides read TGTGCCTGGAATCGCGGGGGGGCATCCAAAAACATTCAGTACTTC.